This T cell receptor beta chain was documented in a study of blood T cell repertoires in COVID-19. This CDR3 has 17 amino acids. From germline, CDR1 is ENHRY and CDR2 SYGVKD. After removal of 2 bases from V and 2 bases from J, the junction contained 7 bases not matched to a gene. TCRdb's table, derived via immunoSEQ multiplex PCR, lists solely in-frame clones and lacks some. The data contain approximately 300,000 clones, approximately 84% of them singletons. Assignments of participants to cohorts depended upon their own reported clinical history. The source is a woman aged 18-30 years who had recovered from COVID-19. Sequenced material: PBMCs or T cells enriched from blood (not recorded which). The chain employs TRBV10-3 and TRBJ2-5; 11 bases fit TRBD2. The DNA for the CDR3 is TGTGCCATCAGTGAGGGCAAGAGGACTAGCGGGCAAGAGACCCAGTACTTC. Amino acids: CAISEGKRTSGQETQYF.